This TCR beta chain was sequenced in a study of shared clonotypes between healthy human individuals. Sequencing was performed with immunoSEQ multiplex PCR; in TCRdb, only in-frame clones are kept and a portion is missing. The sample lists more than 2,000,000 clones, 85% to 95% occurring once. Per the germline V gene, CDR1 is MNHEY and CDR2 is SVGAGI. The CDR3 consists of 13 residues. The V end lost 5 bases, the J end lost 4 bases, and 11 bases lay between the germline ends. Specimen: naive CD4+ T cells from PBMCs. Subset in this sample: CD45RA+ positively selected. V usage is TRBV6-5 and J usage is TRBJ1-2; D remains unclear. The TCR sequence derives from a man younger than 35 in good health. Some clones in this sample may be carry-over from other donors' samples. CDR3 region: CASSVPGFYGYTF. CDR3 sequence (DNA): TGTGCCAGCAGTGTCCCGGGTTTCTATGGCTACACCTTC.